A single sample is the source of the 25 T cell receptor beta chains below, sequenced in a study of OX40 agonist ivuxolimab in advanced cancers. Assay used: immunoSEQ multiplex PCR; TCRdb lists only in-frame clones, some missing. The table includes under 100,000 clones, about 88% detected once. The source material was CD4+ or CD8+ T cells sorted from blood, sampled in a trial of the OX40 agonist ivuxolimab. The origin of the receptors is an adult with an advanced solid tumor such as melanoma, head and neck, liver or kidney cancer.

This clone was seen a handful of times. This chain connects TRBV19 to TRBJ1-2, with D maybe TRBD1 (5 bases). Looked up from germline, CDR1 is LNHDA and CDR2 is SQIVND (reference sequence). The ends were cut back, 5 bases at V and 4 bases at J, with 17 bases in the middle. This CDR3 is 15 amino acids long. The CDR3: CASSPSNRGSYGYTF. Written as DNA, the CDR3 is TGTGCCAGTAGTCCTAGTAATAGGGGAAGCTATGGCTACACCTTC.

The rearrangement links TRBV13 to TRBJ2-5; 8 bases agree with TRBD1. The length of the CDR3 is 13 residues. The J segment lost 5 bases and the V segment lost 5 bases, leaving 4 bases of the junction unmatched. The germline V gene encodes CDR1 PRHDT and CDR2 FYEKMQ (reference sequence). CDR3 nucleotide sequence: TGTGCCAGCAGCAAACGACAGGGGGAGACCCAGTACTTC. Translated, it gives CASSKRQGETQYF.

This clone was recorded only once. This sequence joins TRBV30 and TRBJ1-1, with a weak D call TRBD1 (5 bases). Germline assignment: CDR1 GTSNPN and CDR2 SVGIG (reference sequence). The CDR3 is made up of 13 amino acids. Trimming shortened V by 8 bases and J by 4 bases, and 17 bases separated the two germline ends. The CDR3 region has the DNA TGTGCCGCAAGCCGGGACGGCCTCACTGAAGCTTTCTTT. Its translation: CAASRDGLTEAFF.

J is TRBJ1-5 and V is TRBV19; D call uncertain. V was clipped by 7 bases and J by 1 base, with 14 bases between them. Germline V gene lookup returns CDR1 LNHDA and CDR2 SQIVND (reference sequence). The length of the CDR3 is 15 residues. The CDR3 bases are TGTGCCAGTACCGATAGTCCGAGGAGCAATCAGCCCCAGCATTTT. Protein sequence: CASTDSPRSNQPQHF.

The V and J genes are TRBV2 and TRBJ1-4, with D perhaps matching TRBD1 (5 bases). The CDR3 length is 18 residues. Germline CDR1 reads SNHLY; CDR2 reads FYNNEI. V was clipped by 6 bases and J by 0 bases, with 20 bases between them. The CDR3 nucleotides are TGTGCCAGCAGCGGGGGACCTAACCGGGGAACAACTAATGAAAAACTGTTTTTT. Protein: CASSGGPNRGTTNEKLFF.

The V call is TRBV19, the J call TRBJ1-2; D ambiguous. The V end lost 2 bases, the J end lost 5 bases, and 6 bases lay between the germline ends. Germline CDR1 and CDR2: LNHDA and SQIVND (reference sequence). This CDR3 has 12 amino acids. Here the CDR3 DNA reads TGTGCCAGTAGTATAAAGCAGTATGGCTACACCTTC. Its protein product is CASSIKQYGYTF.

This clone has only a few counts. The gene calls are TRBV5-5 and TRBJ1-6; D is uncertain. V was pared by 4 bases and J by 6 bases, with 17 bases between. The CDR3 runs 16 residues. Germline V CDR1 and CDR2: SGHKS, YYEKEE (reference sequence). The CDR3 DNA follows: TGTGCCAGCAGCACCGTTCCCAGGCCAGTTAATTCACCCCTCCACTTT. Translating it yields CASSTVPRPVNSPLHF.

This chain joins TRBV11-2 and TRBJ1-3; D not certain. This CDR3 comprises 16 residues. Germline lookup yields CDR1 SGHAT and CDR2 FQNNGV. V dropped 5 bases and J dropped 2 bases, with 16 bases sitting between them. The CDR3 sequence is CASSPIRGPAGNTIYF. The CDR3 DNA reads as TGTGCCAGCAGCCCTATCCGAGGACCGGCTGGAAACACCATATATTTT.

This chain links TRBV6-1 with TRBJ2-5, with 9 bases that match TRBD1. The CDR3 has 15 amino acids. Germline CDR1 and CDR2: MNHNS and SASEGT. Unmatched junction bases numbered 6, after V lost 0 bases and J lost 7 bases. The chain's CDR3 is CASSEAGQGRVTQYF. The CDR3 bases are TGTGCCAGCAGTGAAGCCGGACAGGGGCGGGTGACCCAGTACTTC.

The chain uses TRBV29-1 and TRBJ1-4, with unresolved D. Germline V lookup: CDR1 SQVTM, CDR2 ANQGSEA. V was pared by 6 bases and J by 3 bases, with 11 bases between. CDR3 length: 13 residues. The CDR3 DNA follows: TGCAGCGTCTTGGTAGACCCTAATGAAAAACTGTTTTTT. Amino acid sequence: CSVLVDPNEKLFF.

The rearrangement uses TRBV27 and TRBJ2-3; the D is unclear. The CDR3 extends over 15 amino acids. CDR1 and CDR2 (germline): MNHEY, SMNVEV (reference sequence). The germline V and J ends were trimmed by 6 bases and 2 bases, with 15 bases remaining between them. CDR3 coding DNA: TGTGCCAGCAGGTTGAGTAGGCGATTCACAGATACGCAGTATTTT. Translated: CASRLSRRFTDTQYF.

The chain joins TRBV9 to TRBJ2-3; 8 bases are shared with TRBD1. CDR3 length: 15 residues. CDR1 and CDR2 from the germline V gene are SGDLS and YYNGEE. Unmatched junction bases numbered 6, after V lost 4 bases and J lost 2 bases. The CDR3 region is CASSPRTGITDTQYF. The CDR3 DNA is TGTGCCAGCAGCCCCAGGACAGGGATCACAGATACGCAGTATTTT.

The chain employs TRBV5-6 and TRBJ2-5; unclear D gene. CDR1 and CDR2 (germline): SGHDT, YYEEEE. V lost 0 bases to trimming and J lost 7 bases, with 7 bases between them. This CDR3 has 12 amino acids. The CDR3 loop reads CASSLAFGTQYF. In DNA, the CDR3 is TGTGCCAGCAGCTTGGCATTTGGGACCCAGTACTTC.

The V gene is TRBV18, the J gene TRBJ1-5; no firm D call. Trimming took 3 bases from V and 11 from J, leaving 20 bases between them. This CDR3 is built from 15 residues. CDR1 KGHSH and CDR2 LQKENI come from the germline V gene. The CDR3 here is CASSPQGDEIRSQHF. The CDR3 nucleotides read TGTGCCAGCTCACCTCAAGGCGACGAAATACGCTCCCAGCATTTT. The whole variable domain, remainder taken from reference TRBV18 and TRBJ1-5, is NAGVMQNPRHLVRRRGQEARLRCSPMKGHSHVYWYRQLPEEGLKFMVYLQKENIIDESGMPKERFSAEFPKEGPSILRIQQVVRGDSAAYFCASSPQGDEIRSQHFGDGTRLSIL.

This chain connects TRBV7-9 to TRBJ2-3, with 7 bases that match TRBD2. V shed 1 base and J 2 bases; nucleotides not matched to a gene: 6. This CDR3 is built from 16 residues. Germline V gene lookup returns CDR1 SEHNR and CDR2 FQNEAQ (reference sequence). In DNA form, the CDR3 reads TGTGCCAGCAGCTTAGGCCCGGGAGGCGTCACAGATACGCAGTATTTT. It is translated as CASSLGPGGVTDTQYF.

J is TRBJ2-7 and V is TRBV30, with D perhaps assigned TRBD1 or TRBD2 (5 bases each). The V end was cut by 7 bases, the J end by 3 bases, with 22 bases between. The CDR3 extends over 15 amino acids. Germline CDR1 and CDR2: GTSNPN and SVGIG (reference sequence). CDR3 nucleotides: TGTGCCTCTGGGGGATACCTCCCCTGGGTCTACGAGCAGTACTTC. This sequence encodes CASGGYLPWVYEQYF.

This clone has just one count. The rearrangement joins TRBV5-1 to TRBJ2-1; D remains unclear. The CDR3 consists of 15 residues. The germline V and J ends were trimmed by 3 bases and 5 bases, with 15 bases remaining between them. Germline CDR1 and CDR2: SGHRS and YFSETQ. For the CDR3, the DNA is TGCGCCAGCAGCTACCTAGGAGAACCACACAATGAGCAGTTCTTC. Translating it yields CASSYLGEPHNEQFF.

This clone has just one count. This sequence joins TRBV9 and TRBJ2-5; perhaps TRBD2 as D (5 bases). CDR1 SGDLS and CDR2 YYNGEE come from the germline V gene. This CDR3 has 18 amino acids. The V and J ends lost 0 bases and 1 base respectively, with 19 bases between them. The CDR3: CASSVGRLASLLQETQYF. The DNA of the CDR3 is TGTGCCAGCAGCGTAGGAAGGCTAGCATCTCTCCTCCAAGAGACCCAGTACTTC.

The chain employs TRBV25-1 and TRBJ1-2; a possible D gene is TRBD1 (6 bases). Per germline, CDR1 MGHDK and CDR2 SYGVNS. V was shortened by 4 bases and J by 8 bases, with 17 bases between the two germline ends. This CDR3 has 14 amino acids. CDR3 amino acids: CASSAGGQTGGYTF. The CDR3 coding sequence is TGTGCCAGCAGTGCTGGGGGGCAGACTGGGGGCTACACCTTC.

The chain links TRBV4-1 to TRBJ2-3; 8 nucleotides line up with TRBD2. With 4 bases clipped from V and 1 base from J, the junction kept 7 bases outside the gene matches. The CDR3 length is 16 residues. Germline V gives CDR1 MGHRA, CDR2 YSYEKL. In DNA, the CDR3 is TGCGCCAGCAGCCCAGGACTAGCCCAACGCACAGATACGCAGTATTTT. Translating gives CASSPGLAQRTDTQYF.

The chain couples TRBV30 to TRBJ1-2; no clear D. The CDR3 has 13 residues. Germline CDR1 and CDR2: GTSNPN and SVGIG (reference sequence). Trimming removed 4 bases at V and 5 bases at J, with 14 bases between. DNA of the CDR3: TGTGCCTGGAACCGCGGGGTCGAATATGGCTACACCTTC. This gives the protein CAWNRGVEYGYTF. Full variable domain (outside the CDR3, taken from reference TRBV30 and TRBJ1-2): SQTIHQWPATLVQPVGSPLSLECTVEGTSNPNLYWYRQAAGRGLQLLFYSVGIGQISSEVPQNLSASRPQDRQFILSSKKLLLSDSGFYLCAWNRGVEYGYTFGSGTRLTVV.

This chain joins TRBV30 and TRBJ2-3, with 7 bases fitting TRBD2. J lost 7 bases, V lost 7 bases, and 20 bases had no gene match. The CDR3 is 16 amino acids. From germline, CDR1 is GTSNPN and CDR2 SVGIG (reference sequence). The CDR3 reads CASTPPGEGLKYTQYF. CDR3 sequence (DNA): TGTGCCTCCACCCCGCCGGGGGAGGGACTCAAGTATACGCAGTATTTT.

V usage is TRBV29-1 and J usage is TRBJ2-1, with TRBD2 as a possible D gene (6 bases). V lost 0 bases and J 5 bases, leaving 8 bases between the germline ends. Germline values: CDR1 SQVTM, CDR2 ANQGSEA. This CDR3 comprises 13 residues. The DNA for the CDR3 is TGCAGCGTTGAAGAGGGACTGCACAATGAGCAGTTCTTC. Residues: CSVEEGLHNEQFF.

The chain couples TRBV29-1 to TRBJ2-3, with a weak D call TRBD1 (6 bases). V was shortened by 6 bases and J by 5 bases, with 15 bases between the two germline ends. Germline loops: CDR1 SQVTM, CDR2 ANQGSEA. The CDR3 covers 13 residues. CDR3 residues: CSVLDSLKDTQYF. CDR3 in DNA: TGCAGCGTCCTGGACAGCCTAAAAGATACGCAGTATTTT.

J is TRBJ1-1 and V is TRBV7-3; 8 bases fit TRBD1. Unmatched junction bases numbered 0, after V lost 2 bases and J lost 1 base. The CDR3 loop spans 14 amino acids. From germline, CDR1 is SGHTA and CDR2 FQGTGA. CDR3 nucleotide sequence: TGTGCCAGCAGCTTAGGACAGGGGAACACTGAAGCTTTCTTT. Translation gives CASSLGQGNTEAFF.